This T cell receptor (beta chain) was obtained from a study of T cell responses to AZD1222 COVID-19 vaccine. The CDR3 consists of 15 residues. V was trimmed by 2 bases and J by 1 base, leaving 9 bases between them. From germline, CDR1 is LGHNA and CDR2 YNFKEQ. Repertoires were generated with immunoSEQ multiplex PCR, while TCRdb's copy carries only in-frame clones and drops some. The repertoire consists of 130,000 to 150,000 clones, with approximately 90% occurring once and the leading ten covering roughly 5.6%. The sample was peripheral blood, taken on day 0 of AZD1222 vaccination. This clonotype originated in an adult in good health. The V call is TRBV4-2, the J call TRBJ2-1; D is possibly TRBD2 (5 bases). CDR3 sequence (DNA): TGTGCCAGCAGCCAAACTAGAGAGTCCTACAATGAGCAGTTCTTC. Amino acids: CASSQTRESYNEQFF.